This T cell receptor (beta chain) was found in a study of T-cell reconstitution after alpha-beta-depleted transplantation in children. The trim removed 8 bases at V and 4 bases at J, leaving 8 bases unmatched. The CDR3 sequence is 16 residues long. Per the germline V gene, CDR1 is MGHRA and CDR2 is YSYEKL. Using unique molecular identifiers, the investigators prepared the TCRbeta library. TCRdb redid the calling of the PCR reads with MiXCR, one entry per CDR3 protein. In the table there are some 500,000 distinct CDR3 sequences, around 18% of which are singletons. This clonotype originated in a human donor who donated a stem cell graft to a child with acute lymphoblastic leukemia. V gene TRBV4-1 combines with J gene TRBJ2-1; 13 nucleotides line up with TRBD2. Sample: PBMCs from the stem cell graft donor, taken from the stem cell graft. The CDR3 spells CASALLTSGRYNEQFF. CDR3 nucleotides: TGCGCCAGCGCCCTCTTGACTAGCGGGAGGTACAATGAGCAGTTCTTC.